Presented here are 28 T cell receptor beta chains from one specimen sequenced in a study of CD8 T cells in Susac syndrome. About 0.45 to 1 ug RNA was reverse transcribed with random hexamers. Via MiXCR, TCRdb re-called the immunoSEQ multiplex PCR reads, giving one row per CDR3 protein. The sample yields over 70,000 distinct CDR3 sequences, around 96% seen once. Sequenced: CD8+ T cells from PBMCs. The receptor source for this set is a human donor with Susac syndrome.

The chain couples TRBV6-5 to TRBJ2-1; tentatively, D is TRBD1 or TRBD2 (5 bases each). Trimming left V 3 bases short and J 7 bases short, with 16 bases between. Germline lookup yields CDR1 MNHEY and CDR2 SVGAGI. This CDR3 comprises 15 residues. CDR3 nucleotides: TGTGCCAGCAGTTATACGTGGGGGATGGAAAATGAGCAGTTCTTC. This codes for CASSYTWGMENEQFF.

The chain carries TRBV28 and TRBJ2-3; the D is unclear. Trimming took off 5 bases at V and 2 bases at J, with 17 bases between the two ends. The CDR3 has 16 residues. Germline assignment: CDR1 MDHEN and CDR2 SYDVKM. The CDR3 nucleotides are TGTGCCAGCAGTATAAGTCAGGTTGGGCTCACAGATACGCAGTATTTT. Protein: CASSISQVGLTDTQYF.

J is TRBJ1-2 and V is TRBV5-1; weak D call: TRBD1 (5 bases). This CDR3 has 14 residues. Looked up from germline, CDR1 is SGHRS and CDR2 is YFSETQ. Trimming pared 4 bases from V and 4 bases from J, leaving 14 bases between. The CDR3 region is CASSIDGAGYGYTF. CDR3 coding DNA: TGCGCCAGCAGCATAGACGGGGCTGGCTATGGCTACACCTTC.

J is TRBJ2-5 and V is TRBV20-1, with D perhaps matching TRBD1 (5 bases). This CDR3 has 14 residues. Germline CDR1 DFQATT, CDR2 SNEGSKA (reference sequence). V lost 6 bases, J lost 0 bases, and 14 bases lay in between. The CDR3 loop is CSARGPGNQETQYF. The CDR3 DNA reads TGCAGTGCCCGAGGCCCAGGGAACCAAGAGACCCAGTACTTC.

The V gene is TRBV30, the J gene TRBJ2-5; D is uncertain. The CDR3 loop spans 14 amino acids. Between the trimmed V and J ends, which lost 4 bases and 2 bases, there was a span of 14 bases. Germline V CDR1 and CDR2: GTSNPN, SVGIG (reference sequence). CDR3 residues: CAWNPGPVQETQYF. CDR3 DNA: TGTGCCTGGAACCCAGGTCCGGTTCAAGAGACCCAGTACTTC. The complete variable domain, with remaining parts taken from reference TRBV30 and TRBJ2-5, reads SQTIHQWPATLVQPVGSPLSLECTVEGTSNPNLYWYRQAAGRGLQLLFYSVGIGQISSEVPQNLSASRPQDRQFILSSKKLLLSDSGFYLCAWNPGPVQETQYFGPGTRLLVL.

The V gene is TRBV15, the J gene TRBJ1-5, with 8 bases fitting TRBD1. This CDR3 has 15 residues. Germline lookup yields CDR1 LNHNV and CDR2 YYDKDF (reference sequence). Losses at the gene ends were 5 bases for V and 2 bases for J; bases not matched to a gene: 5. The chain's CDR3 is CATSGGQVGNQPQHF. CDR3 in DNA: TGTGCCACCAGCGGGGGACAGGTCGGCAATCAGCCCCAGCATTTT.

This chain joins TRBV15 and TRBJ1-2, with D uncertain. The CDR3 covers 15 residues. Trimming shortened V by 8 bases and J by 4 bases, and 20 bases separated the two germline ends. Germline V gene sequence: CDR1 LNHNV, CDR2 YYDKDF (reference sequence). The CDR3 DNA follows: TGTGCCACCTTAGCACCTGGACGAGACCTCTATGGCTACACCTTC. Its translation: CATLAPGRDLYGYTF. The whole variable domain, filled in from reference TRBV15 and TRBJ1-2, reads DAMVIQNPRYQVTQFGKPVTLSCSQTLNHNVMYWYQQKSSQAPKLLFHYYDKDFNNEADTPDNFQSRRPNTSFCFLDIRSPGLGDTAMYLCATLAPGRDLYGYTFGSGTRLTVV.

The CDR3 protein is CASSQDGGEYYGYTF. CDR3 nucleotides: TGCGCCAGCAGCCAAGATGGAGGGGAATATTATGGCTACACCTTC. The rearrangement uses TRBV4-3 and TRBJ1-2; possible D gene TRBD1, 5 bases. With 0 bases removed from V and 5 bases from J, the gap between germline ends came to 13 bases. CDR1 and CDR2 from the germline V gene are LGHNA and YSLEER. The CDR3 spans 15 residues.

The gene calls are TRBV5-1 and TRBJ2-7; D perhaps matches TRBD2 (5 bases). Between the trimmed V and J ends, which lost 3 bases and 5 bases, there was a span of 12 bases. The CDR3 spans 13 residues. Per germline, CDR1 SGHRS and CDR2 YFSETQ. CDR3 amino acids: CASSSASGNEQYF. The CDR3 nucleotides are TGCGCCAGCAGCTCCGCGTCGGGGAACGAGCAGTACTTC.

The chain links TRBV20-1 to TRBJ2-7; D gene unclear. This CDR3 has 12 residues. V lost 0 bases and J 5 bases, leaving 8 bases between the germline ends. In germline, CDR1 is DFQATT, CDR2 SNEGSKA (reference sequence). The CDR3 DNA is TGCAGTGCTAGAGAGGGGATCAACGAGCAGTACTTC. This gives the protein CSAREGINEQYF.

The chain's CDR3 is CASSLEVTDTQYF. Written as DNA, the CDR3 is TGTGCCAGCAGCTTGGAGGTAACAGATACGCAGTATTTT. The rearrangement links TRBV5-6 to TRBJ2-3; no definite D call. This CDR3 is built from 13 residues. In germline, CDR1 is SGHDT, CDR2 YYEEEE. V was cut by 0 bases and J by 3 bases, with 5 bases left in between.

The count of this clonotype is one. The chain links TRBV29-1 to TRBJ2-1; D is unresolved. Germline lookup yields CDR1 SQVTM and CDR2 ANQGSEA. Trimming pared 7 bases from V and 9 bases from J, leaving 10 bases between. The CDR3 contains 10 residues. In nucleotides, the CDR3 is TGCAGCGGTGGTTGGAGTGAGCAGTTCTTC. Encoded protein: CSGGWSEQFF.

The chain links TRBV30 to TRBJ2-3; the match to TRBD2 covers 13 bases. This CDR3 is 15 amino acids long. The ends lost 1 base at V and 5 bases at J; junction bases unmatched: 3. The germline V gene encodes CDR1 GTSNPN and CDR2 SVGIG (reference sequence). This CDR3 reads CAWSAGLAGVDTQYF. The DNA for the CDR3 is TGTGCCTGGAGTGCTGGACTAGCGGGGGTAGATACGCAGTATTTT.

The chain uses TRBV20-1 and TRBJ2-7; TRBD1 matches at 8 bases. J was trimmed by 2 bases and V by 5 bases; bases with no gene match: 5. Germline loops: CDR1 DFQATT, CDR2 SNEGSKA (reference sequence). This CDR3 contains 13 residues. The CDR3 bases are TGCAGTGCTCTTGACAGGGGACCCTACGAGCAGTACTTC. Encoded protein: CSALDRGPYEQYF.

The CDR3 reads CASSRQGSPEQYF. CDR3 bases: TGCGCCAGCAGCCGACAGGGTTCCCCGGAGCAGTACTTC. The chain carries TRBV4-1 and TRBJ2-7; 7 nucleotides align to TRBD1. J lost 7 bases, V lost 4 bases, and 7 bases had no gene match. There are 13 residues in the CDR3. The V gene's germline CDR1 is MGHRA and CDR2 YSYEKL.

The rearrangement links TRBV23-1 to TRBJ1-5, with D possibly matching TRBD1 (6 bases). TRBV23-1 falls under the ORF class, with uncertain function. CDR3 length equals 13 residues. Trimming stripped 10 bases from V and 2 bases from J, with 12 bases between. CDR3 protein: CAITGRRNQPQHF. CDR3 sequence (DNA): TGCGCCATCACAGGGCGGCGCAATCAGCCCCAGCATTTT.

The CDR3 nucleotides read TGTGCCACGTTAGCCTACAATGAGCAGTTCTTC. It yields the protein CATLAYNEQFF. The chain employs TRBV28 and TRBJ2-1, with unresolved D. Germline V CDR1 and CDR2: MDHEN, SYDVKM. This CDR3 contains 11 residues. The V gene lost 10 bases and the J gene lost 2 bases, with 6 bases spanning the gap.

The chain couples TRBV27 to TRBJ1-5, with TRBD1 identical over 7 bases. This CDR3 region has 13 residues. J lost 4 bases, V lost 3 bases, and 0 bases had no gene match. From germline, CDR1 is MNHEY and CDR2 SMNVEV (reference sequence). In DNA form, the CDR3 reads TGTGCCAGCAGTTTGGACAGGAATCAGCCCCAGCATTTT. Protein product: CASSLDRNQPQHF.

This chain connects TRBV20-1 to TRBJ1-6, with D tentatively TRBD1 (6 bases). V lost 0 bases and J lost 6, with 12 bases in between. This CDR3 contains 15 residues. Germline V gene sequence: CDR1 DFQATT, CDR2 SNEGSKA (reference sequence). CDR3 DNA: TGCAGTGCTAGAGATCAGGGGACACCTAATTCACCCCTCCACTTT. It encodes CSARDQGTPNSPLHF.

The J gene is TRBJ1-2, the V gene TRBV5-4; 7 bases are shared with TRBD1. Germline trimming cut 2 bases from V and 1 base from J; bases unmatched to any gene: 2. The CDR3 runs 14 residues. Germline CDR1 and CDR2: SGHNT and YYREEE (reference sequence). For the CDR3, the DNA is TGTGCCAGCAGCTTCCCAGGGGGTAACTATGGCTACACCTTC. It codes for CASSFPGGNYGYTF.

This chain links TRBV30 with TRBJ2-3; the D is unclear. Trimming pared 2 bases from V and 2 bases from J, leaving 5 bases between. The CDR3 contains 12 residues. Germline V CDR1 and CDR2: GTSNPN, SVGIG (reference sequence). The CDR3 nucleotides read TGTGCCTGGAGTCTCTACACAGATACGCAGTATTTT. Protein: CAWSLYTDTQYF. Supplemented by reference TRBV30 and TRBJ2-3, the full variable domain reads SQTIHQWPATLVQPVGSPLSLECTVEGTSNPNLYWYRQAAGRGLQLLFYSVGIGQISSEVPQNLSASRPQDRQFILSSKKLLLSDSGFYLCAWSLYTDTQYFGPGTRLTVL.

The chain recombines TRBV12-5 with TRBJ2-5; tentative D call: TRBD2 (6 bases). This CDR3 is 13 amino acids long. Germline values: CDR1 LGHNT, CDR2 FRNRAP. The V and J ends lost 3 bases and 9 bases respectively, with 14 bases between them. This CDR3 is CASGLGTPGAQYF. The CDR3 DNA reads TGTGCTAGTGGTTTAGGGACCCCGGGGGCCCAGTACTTC. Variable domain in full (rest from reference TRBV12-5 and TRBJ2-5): DARVTQTPRHKVTEMGQEVTMRCQPILGHNTVFWYRQTMMQGLELLAYFRNRAPLDDSGMPKDRFSAEMPDATLATLKIQPSEPRDSAVYFCASGLGTPGAQYFGPGTRLLVL.

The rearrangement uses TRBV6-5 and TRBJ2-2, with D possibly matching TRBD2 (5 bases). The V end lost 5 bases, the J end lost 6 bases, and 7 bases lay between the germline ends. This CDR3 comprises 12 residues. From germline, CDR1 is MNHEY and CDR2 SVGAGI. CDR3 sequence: CASSLASGELFF. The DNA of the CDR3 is TGTGCCAGCAGTCTAGCATCCGGGGAGCTGTTTTTT.

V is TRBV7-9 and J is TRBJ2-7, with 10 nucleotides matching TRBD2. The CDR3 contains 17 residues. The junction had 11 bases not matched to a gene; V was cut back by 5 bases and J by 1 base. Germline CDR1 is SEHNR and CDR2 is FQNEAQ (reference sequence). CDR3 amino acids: CASSTRLASGGSYEQYF. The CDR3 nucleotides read TGTGCCAGCAGCACCCGCCTGGCTAGCGGGGGATCCTACGAGCAGTACTTC.

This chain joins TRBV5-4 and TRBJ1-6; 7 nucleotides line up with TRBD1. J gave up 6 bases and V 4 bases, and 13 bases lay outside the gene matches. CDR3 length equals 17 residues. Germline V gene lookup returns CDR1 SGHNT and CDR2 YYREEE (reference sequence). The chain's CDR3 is CASSAALLGQLNSPLHF. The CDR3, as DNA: TGTGCCAGCAGCGCGGCCCTGCTGGGACAGCTTAATTCACCCCTCCACTTT.

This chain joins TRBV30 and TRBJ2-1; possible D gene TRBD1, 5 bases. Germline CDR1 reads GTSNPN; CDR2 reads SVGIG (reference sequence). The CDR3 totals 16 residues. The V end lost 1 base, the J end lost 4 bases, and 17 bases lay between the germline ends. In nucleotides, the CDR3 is TGTGCCTGGAGTGACAACGACAGAAAGGGATACAATGAGCAGTTCTTC. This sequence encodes CAWSDNDRKGYNEQFF.

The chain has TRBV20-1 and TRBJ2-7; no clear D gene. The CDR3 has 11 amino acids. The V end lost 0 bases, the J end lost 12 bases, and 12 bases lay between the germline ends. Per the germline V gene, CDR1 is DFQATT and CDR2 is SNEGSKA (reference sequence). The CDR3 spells CSARDDFGWYF. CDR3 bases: TGCAGTGCTAGAGATGACTTCGGTTGGTACTTC.

In DNA form, the CDR3 reads TGTGCCAGCAGCTGTGGCAAGCCCCAGCATTTT. Its translation is CASSCGKPQHF. V gene TRBV11-3 combines with J gene TRBJ1-5; D unclear. With 4 bases removed from V and 8 bases from J, the gap between germline ends came to 6 bases. The CDR3 sequence is 11 residues long. Germline CDR1 SGHNT, CDR2 YENEEA.